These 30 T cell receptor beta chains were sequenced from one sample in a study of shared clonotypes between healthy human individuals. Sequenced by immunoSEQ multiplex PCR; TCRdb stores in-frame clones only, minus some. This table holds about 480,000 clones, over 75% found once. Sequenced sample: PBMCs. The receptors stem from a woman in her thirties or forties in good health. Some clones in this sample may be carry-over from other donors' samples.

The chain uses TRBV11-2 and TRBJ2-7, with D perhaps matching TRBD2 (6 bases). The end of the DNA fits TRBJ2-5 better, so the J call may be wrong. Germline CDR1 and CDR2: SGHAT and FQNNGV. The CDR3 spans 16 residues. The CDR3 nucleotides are TGTGCCAGCAGCCAGGAGGGTGGGAGTGCCTATGAGACCCAGTACTTC. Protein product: CASSQEGGSAYETQYF.

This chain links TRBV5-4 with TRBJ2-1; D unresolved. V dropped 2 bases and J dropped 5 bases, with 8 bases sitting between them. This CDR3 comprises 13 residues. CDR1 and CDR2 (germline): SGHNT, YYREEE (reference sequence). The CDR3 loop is CASSFTRNNEQFF. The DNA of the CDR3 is TGTGCCAGCAGCTTTACAAGAAACAATGAGCAGTTCTTC. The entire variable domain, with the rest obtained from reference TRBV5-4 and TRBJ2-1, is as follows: ETGVTQSPTHLIKTRGQQVTLRCSSQSGHNTVSWYQQALGQGPQFIFQYYREEENGRGNFPPRFSGLQFPNYSSELNVNALELDDSALYLCASSFTRNNEQFFGPGTRLTVL.

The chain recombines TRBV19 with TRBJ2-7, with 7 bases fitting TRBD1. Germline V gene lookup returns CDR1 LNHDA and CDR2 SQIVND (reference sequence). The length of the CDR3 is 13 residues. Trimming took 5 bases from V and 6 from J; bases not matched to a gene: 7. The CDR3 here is CASSVRTGTEQYF. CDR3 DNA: TGTGCCAGTAGTGTAAGGACAGGAACCGAGCAGTACTTC.

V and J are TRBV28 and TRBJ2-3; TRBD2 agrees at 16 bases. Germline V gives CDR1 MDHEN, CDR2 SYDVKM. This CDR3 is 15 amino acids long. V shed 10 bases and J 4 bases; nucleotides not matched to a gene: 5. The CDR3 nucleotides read TGTGCCACCGGGACTAGCGGGAGGGCCCCAGATACGCAGTATTTT. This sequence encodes CATGTSGRAPDTQYF.

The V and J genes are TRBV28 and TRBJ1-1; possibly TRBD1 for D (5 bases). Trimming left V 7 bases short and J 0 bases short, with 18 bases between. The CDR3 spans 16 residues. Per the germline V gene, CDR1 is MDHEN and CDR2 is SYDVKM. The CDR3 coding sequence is TGTGCCAGCACCTACGGGGTTGGGGGGATGAACACTGAAGCTTTCTTT. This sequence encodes CASTYGVGGMNTEAFF.

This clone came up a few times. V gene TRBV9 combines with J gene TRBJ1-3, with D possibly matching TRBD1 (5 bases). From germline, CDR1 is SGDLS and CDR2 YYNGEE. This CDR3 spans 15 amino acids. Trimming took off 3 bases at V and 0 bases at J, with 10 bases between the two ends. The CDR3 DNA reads TGTGCCAGCAGCGGGGTGGGGACCTCTGGAAACACCATATATTTT. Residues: CASSGVGTSGNTIYF.

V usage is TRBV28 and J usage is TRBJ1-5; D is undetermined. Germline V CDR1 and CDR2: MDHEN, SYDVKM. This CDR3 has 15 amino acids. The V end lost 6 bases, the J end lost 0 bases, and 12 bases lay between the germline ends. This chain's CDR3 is CASSSGSFSNQPQHF. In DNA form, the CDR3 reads TGTGCCAGCAGCTCCGGATCCTTTAGCAATCAGCCCCAGCATTTT.

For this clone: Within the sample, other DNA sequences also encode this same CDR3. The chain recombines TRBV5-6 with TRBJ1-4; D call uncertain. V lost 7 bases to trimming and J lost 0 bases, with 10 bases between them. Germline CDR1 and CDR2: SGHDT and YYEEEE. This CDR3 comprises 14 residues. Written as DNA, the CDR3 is TGTGCCAGCTCGTTGGGTGCAACTAATGAAAAACTGTTTTTT. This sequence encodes CASSLGATNEKLFF.

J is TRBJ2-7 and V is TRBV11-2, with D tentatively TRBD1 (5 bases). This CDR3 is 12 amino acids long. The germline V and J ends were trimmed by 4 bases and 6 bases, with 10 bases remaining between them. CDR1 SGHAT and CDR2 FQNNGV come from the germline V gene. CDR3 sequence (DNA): TGTGCCAGCAGCTGGGGCTTCAGCGAGCAGTACTTC. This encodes CASSWGFSEQYF.

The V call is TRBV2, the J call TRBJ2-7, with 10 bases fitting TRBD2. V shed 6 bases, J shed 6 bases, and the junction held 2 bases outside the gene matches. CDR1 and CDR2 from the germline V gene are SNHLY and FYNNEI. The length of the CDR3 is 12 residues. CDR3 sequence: CASRLAGSEQYF. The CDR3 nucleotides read TGTGCCAGCAGACTAGCGGGGAGCGAGCAGTACTTC. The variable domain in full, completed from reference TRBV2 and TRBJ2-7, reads EPEVTQTPSHQVTQMGQEVILRCVPISNHLYFYWYRQILGQKVEFLVSFYNNEISEKSEIFDDQFSVERPDGSNFTLKIRSTKLEDSAMYFCASRLAGSEQYFGPGTRLTVT.

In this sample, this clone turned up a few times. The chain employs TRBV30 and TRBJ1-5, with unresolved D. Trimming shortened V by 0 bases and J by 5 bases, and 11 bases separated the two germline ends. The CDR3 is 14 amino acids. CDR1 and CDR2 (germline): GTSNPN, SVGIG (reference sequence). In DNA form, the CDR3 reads TGTGCCTGGAGTGTGATGACGGCGGATCAGCCCCAGCATTTT. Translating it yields CAWSVMTADQPQHF.

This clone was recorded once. The CDR3 nucleotides are TGTGGGACAGGGGGTGTCTACGAGCAGTACTTC. The encoded protein is CGTGGVYEQYF. The chain employs TRBV6-1 and TRBJ2-7, with 10 positions matching TRBD1. CDR3 size: 11 residues. From germline, CDR1 is MNHNS and CDR2 SASEGT.

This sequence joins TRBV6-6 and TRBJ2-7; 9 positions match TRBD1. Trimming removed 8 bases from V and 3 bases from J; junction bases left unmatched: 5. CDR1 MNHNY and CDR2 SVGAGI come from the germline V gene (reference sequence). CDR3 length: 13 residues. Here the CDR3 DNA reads TGTGCCAGCCGAACGACAGGGGGCTACGAGCAGTACTTC. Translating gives CASRTTGGYEQYF.

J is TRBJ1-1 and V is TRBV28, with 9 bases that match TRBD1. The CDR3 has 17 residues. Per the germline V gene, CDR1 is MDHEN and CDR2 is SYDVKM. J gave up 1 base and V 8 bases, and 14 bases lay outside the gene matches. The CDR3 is CASSPAGTGKGNTEAFF. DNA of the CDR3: TGTGCCAGCTCCCCCGCCGGGACAGGGAAGGGGAACACTGAAGCTTTCTTT.

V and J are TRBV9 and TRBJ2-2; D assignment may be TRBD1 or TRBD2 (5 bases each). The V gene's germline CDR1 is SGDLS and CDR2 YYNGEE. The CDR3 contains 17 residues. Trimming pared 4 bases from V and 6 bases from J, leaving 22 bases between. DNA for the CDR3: TGTGCCAGCAGCCCTCAGGGCCGGGACCTAAGGTCCGGGGAGCTGTTTTTT. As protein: CASSPQGRDLRSGELFF.

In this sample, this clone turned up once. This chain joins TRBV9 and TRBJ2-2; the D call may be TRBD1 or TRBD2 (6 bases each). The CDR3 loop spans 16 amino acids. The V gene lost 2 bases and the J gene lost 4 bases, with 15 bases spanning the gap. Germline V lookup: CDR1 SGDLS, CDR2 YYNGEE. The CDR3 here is CASSVGLLGGTGELFF. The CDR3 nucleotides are TGTGCCAGCAGCGTGGGACTCCTAGGGGGCACCGGGGAGCTGTTTTTT. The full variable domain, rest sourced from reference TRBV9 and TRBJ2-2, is DSGVTQTPKHLITATGQRVTLRCSPRSGDLSVYWYQQSLDQGLQFLIQYYNGEERAKGNILERFSAQQFPDLHSELNLSSLELGDSALYFCASSVGLLGGTGELFFGEGSRLTVL.

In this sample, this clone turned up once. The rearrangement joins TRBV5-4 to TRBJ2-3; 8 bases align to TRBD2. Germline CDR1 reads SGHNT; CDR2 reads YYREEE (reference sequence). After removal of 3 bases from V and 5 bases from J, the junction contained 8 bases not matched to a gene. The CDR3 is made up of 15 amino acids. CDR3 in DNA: TGTGCCAGCAGCTCACAGACTAGCGTCGGAGATACGCAGTATTTT. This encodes CASSSQTSVGDTQYF.

The CDR3 sequence: CAWSVLAGALTGELFF. For the CDR3, the DNA is TGTGCCTGGAGTGTACTAGCGGGAGCCTTGACCGGGGAGCTGTTTTTT. The chain links TRBV30 to TRBJ2-2; TRBD2 matches at 11 bases. Trimming cost V 0 bases and J 5 bases; bases outside gene matches: 5. Germline values: CDR1 GTSNPN, CDR2 SVGIG (reference sequence). The CDR3 has 16 residues.

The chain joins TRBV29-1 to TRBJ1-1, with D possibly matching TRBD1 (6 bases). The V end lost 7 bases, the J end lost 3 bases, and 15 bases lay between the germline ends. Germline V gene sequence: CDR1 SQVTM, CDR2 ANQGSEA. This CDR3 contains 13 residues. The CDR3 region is CSAGGTPHTEAFF. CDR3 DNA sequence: TGCAGCGCCGGGGGGACACCCCACACTGAAGCTTTCTTT.

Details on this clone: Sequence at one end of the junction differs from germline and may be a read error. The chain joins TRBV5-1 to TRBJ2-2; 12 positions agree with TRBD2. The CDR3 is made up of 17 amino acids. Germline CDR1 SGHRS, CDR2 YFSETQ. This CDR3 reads CASSFLAGGPKTGELFF. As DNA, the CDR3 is TGCGCCAGCAGCTTTCTAGCGGGAGGGCCGAAGACCGGGGAGCTGTTTTTT. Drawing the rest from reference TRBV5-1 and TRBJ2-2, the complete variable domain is KAGVTQTPRYLIKTRGQQVTLSCSPISGHRSVSWYQQTPGQGLQFLFEYFSETQRNKGNFPGRFSGRQFSNSRSEMNVSTLELGDSALYLCASSFLAGGPKTGELFFGEGSRLTVL.

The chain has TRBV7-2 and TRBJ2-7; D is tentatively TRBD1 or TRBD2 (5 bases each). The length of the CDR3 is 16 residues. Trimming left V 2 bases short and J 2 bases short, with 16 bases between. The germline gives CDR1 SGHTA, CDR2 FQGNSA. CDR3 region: CASSLRGATSTYEQYF. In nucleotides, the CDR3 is TGTGCCAGCAGCTTACGAGGGGCTACTAGTACCTACGAGCAGTACTTC.

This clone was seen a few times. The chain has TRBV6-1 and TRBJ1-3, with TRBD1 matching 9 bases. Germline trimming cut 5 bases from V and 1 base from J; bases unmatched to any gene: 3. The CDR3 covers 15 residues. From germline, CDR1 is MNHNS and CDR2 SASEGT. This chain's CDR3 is CASSPGTGSGNTIYF. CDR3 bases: TGTGCCAGCAGTCCCGGGACAGGGTCTGGAAACACCATATATTTT.

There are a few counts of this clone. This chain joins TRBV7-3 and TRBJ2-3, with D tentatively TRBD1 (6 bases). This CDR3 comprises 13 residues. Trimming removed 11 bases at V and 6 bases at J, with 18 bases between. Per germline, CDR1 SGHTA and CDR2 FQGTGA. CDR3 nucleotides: TGTGCCGGTGGGCCCAGGGGTACGGATACGCAGTATTTT. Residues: CAGGPRGTDTQYF.

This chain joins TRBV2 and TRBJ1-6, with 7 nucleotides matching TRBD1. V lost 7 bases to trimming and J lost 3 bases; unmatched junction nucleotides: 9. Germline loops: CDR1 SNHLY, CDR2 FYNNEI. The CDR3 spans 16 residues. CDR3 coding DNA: TGTGCCAGCAAACGAGGGGCAGGGGGCTATAATTCACCCCTCCACTTT. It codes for CASKRGAGGYNSPLHF.

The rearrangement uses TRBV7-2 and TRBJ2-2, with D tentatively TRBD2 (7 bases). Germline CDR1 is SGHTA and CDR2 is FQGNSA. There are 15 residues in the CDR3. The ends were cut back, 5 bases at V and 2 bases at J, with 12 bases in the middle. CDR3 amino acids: CASSGGGANTGELFF. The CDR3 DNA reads TGTGCCAGCAGCGGGGGGGGCGCCAACACCGGGGAGCTGTTTTTT.

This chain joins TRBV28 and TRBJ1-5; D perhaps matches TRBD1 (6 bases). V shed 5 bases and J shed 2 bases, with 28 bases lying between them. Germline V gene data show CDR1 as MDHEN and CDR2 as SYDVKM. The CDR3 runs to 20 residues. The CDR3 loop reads CASSLAGWQGTRMGNQPQHF. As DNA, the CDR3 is TGTGCCAGCAGTCTAGCCGGTTGGCAGGGGACGAGGATGGGCAATCAGCCCCAGCATTTT.

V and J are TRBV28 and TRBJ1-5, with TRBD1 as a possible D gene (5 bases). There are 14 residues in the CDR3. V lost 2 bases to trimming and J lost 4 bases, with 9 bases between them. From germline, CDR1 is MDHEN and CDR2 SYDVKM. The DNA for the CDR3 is TGTGCCAGCAGTTTAACGCCAGGGAATCAGCCCCAGCATTTT. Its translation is CASSLTPGNQPQHF. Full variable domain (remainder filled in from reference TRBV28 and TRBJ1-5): DVKVTQSSRYLVKRTGEKVFLECVQDMDHENMFWYRQDPGLGLRLIYFSYDVKMKEKGDIPEGYSVSREKKERFSLILESASTNQTSMYLCASSLTPGNQPQHFGDGTRLSIL.

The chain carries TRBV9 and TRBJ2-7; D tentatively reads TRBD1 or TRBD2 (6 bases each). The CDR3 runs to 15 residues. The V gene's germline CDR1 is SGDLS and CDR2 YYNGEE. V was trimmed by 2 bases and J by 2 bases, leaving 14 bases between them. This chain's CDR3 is CASSVAGHQPYEQYF. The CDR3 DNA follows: TGTGCCAGCAGCGTCGCGGGACACCAGCCCTACGAGCAGTACTTC.

The CDR3 is CASNPGQGYNYGYTF. DNA of the CDR3: TGCGCCAGCAACCCTGGACAGGGGTATAACTATGGCTACACCTTC. The chain is built from TRBV5-1 and TRBJ1-2, with TRBD1 matching over 9 bases. In germline, CDR1 is SGHRS, CDR2 YFSETQ. This CDR3 region has 15 residues. V was clipped by 6 bases and J by 1 base; unmatched bases: 7.

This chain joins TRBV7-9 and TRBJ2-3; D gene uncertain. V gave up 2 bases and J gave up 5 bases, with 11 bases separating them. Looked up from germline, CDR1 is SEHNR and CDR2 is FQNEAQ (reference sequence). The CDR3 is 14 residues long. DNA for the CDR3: TGTGCCAGCAGCTTATTGACAACCGTAGATACGCAGTATTTT. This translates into CASSLLTTVDTQYF.